These T cell receptor beta chains were read from a single sample in a study of blood T cell repertoires in COVID-19. Assay used: immunoSEQ multiplex PCR; TCRdb lists only in-frame clones, some missing. The sample comprises some 390,000 clones, approximately 89% of which are singletons, and roughly 1.5% rests with the top ten. The sample comprised peripheral blood. Receptor source: a middle-aged woman with COVID-19, enrolled during active disease. CDR3s include the opening cysteine and the closing phenylalanine or tryptophan. A D gene is named only where the DNA matches it firmly.

J	D	V	CDR3	DNA
TRBJ2-1	-	TRBV11-2	CASSPNFGEQFF	TGTGCCAGCAGCCCCAACTTCGGTGAGCAGTTCTTC
TRBJ1-1	TRBD1	TRBV11-3	CASSSRQGAEAFF	TGTGCCAGCAGTTCGAGACAGGGGGCTGAAGCTTTCTTT
TRBJ1-5	TRBD1	TRBV9	CASSEEQGQPQHF	TGTGCCAGCAGCGAAGAACAGGGGCAGCCCCAGCATTTT
TRBJ1-5	-	TRBV3-1/TRBV3-2	CASSQEAPCLPQPQHF	TGTGCCAGCAGCCAAGAGGCCCCTTGCCTCCCTCAGCCCCAGCATTTT
TRBJ1-1	-	TRBV9	CASSVEGGYTEAFF	TGTGCCAGCAGCGTAGAAGGGGGTTACACTGAAGCTTTCTTT
TRBJ1-1	-	TRBV27	CAILGGNQAFF	TGTGCCATCTTGGGGGGGAATCAAGCTTTCTTT
TRBJ1-5	TRBD1	TRBV6-6	CATRLVGQSNQPQHF	TGTGCCACCCGACTAGTGGGACAGTCAAATCAGCCCCAGCATTTT
TRBJ2-7	-	TRBV28	CASSPPYSYEQYF	TGTGCCAGCAGCCCCCCCTACTCCTACGAGCAGTACTTC
TRBJ1-2	TRBD1	TRBV6-1	CASSDPGQGDYGYTF	TGTGCCAGCAGTGATCCGGGACAGGGGGACTATGGCTACACCTTC
TRBJ1-1	-	TRBV6-6	CASSFFPTGTEAFF	TGTGCCAGCAGTTTCTTTCCGACGGGCACTGAAGCTTTCTTT